The T cell receptor (beta chain) described here comes from a study of T cells in Graves' hyperthyroidism and ophthalmopathy. V trimming: 6 bases; J trimming: 3 bases; junction bases outside the gene matches: 2. The CDR3 covers 13 residues. The CDR3 regions of TCR beta were amplified from RNA transcripts. The HTBI primer set served for first-round RT-PCR of the TCR CDR3. TCRdb independently ran MiXCR on the multiplex PCR reads; one entry per CDR3 protein. The sample holds more than 500,000 distinct CDR3 sequences, roughly 15% seen once. Clinical Activity Scores of at least 3, NOSPECS grades of at least 4 and durations under 3 months characterized ophthalmopathy patients. This clonotype was seen at least ten times.

The chain couples TRBV12-3 or TRBV12-4 to TRBJ2-7; 10 positions agree with TRBD1. The source material was blood. This clonotype was obtained from a woman aged 25-40 years with Graves' ophthalmopathy. CDR3 coding DNA: TGTGCCAGCAGCCGGGACAGGGGCTACGAGCAGTACTTC. It encodes CASSRDRGYEQYF.